A single sample gave rise to the 22 T cell receptor beta chains below, sequenced in a study of spatial heterogeneity in lung cancer. General study findings and limits: Mutation tallies in tumors tracked expanded intratumoral alpha and beta TCR counts.

MiXCR, run by TCRdb on the 5' RACE reads, gives a single entry per CDR3 protein. Of 5,000 to 6,500 distinct CDR3 sequences detected, 5.5% to 7% appear once; the ten largest clones hold about a third. Their specific antigens are unknown. Documented time point: sample taken at primary tumor resection. This specimen was lung tumor tissue, taken at surgery. These receptors were taken from a female donor with early-stage non-small cell lung cancer.

This clonotype has ten or more counts. This beta chain represents an off-target read in a library built for alpha chains; its size is of limited meaning. The chain has TRBV24-1 and TRBJ2-3; D ambiguous. With 9 bases removed from V and 5 bases from J, the gap between germline ends came to 14 bases. Germline V gene lookup returns CDR1 KGHDR and CDR2 SFDVKD. This CDR3 has 13 amino acids. CDR3 bases: TGTGCCACCGGTACGTGGTCTCAAGATACGCAGTATTTT. Translated, it gives CATGTWSQDTQYF.

This clonotype has at least ten counts. This beta chain is an off-target read within a library intended for alpha chains, so its frequency means little. V is TRBV20-1 and J is TRBJ2-7; TRBD1 agrees at 9 bases. With V trimmed by 4 bases and J by 4 bases, 2 bases remained unmatched. CDR1 is DFQATT, CDR2 SNEGSKA, per germline (reference sequence). The CDR3 is made up of 12 amino acids. The CDR3 bases are TGCAGTGCTACCGGGACAGGGTACGAGCAGTACGTC. Protein product: CSATGTGYEQYV.

By share of the sample, this clonotype is medium-sized. This beta chain came through as a stray read in a library set up for alpha chains, and its size says little. V is TRBV7-2 and J is TRBJ1-5; D call uncertain. In germline, CDR1 is SGHTA, CDR2 FQGNSA. This CDR3 region has 14 residues. Deletions cut 3 bases from V and 0 bases from J, with 6 bases between. The CDR3 DNA reads as TGTGCCAGCAGCTTGAGCAATAGCAATCAGCCCCAGCATTTT. This translates into CASSLSNSNQPQHF.

This clonotype is large. Being off target in a library aimed at alpha chains, this beta chain has a size of little meaning. The chain recombines TRBV20-1 with TRBJ1-1; 7 bases are shared with TRBD1. Germline CDR1 reads DFQATT; CDR2 reads SNEGSKA (reference sequence). The J segment lost 4 bases and the V segment lost 3 bases, leaving 8 bases of the junction unmatched. The CDR3 is made up of 14 amino acids. The CDR3 DNA reads as TGCAGTGCTAGGGATCCTCAGGGGGGCACTGAAGCTTTCTTT. Its protein is CSARDPQGGTEAFF.

Sample share makes this clonotype medium-sized (0.01 to 0.1%). This beta chain is an unintended read in a library built for alpha chains; its size means little. This rearrangement joins TRBV2 to TRBJ1-4; D remains unclear. V lost 0 bases, J lost 7 bases, and 12 bases lay in between. The CDR3 runs to 15 residues. The germline V gene has CDR1 SNHLY and CDR2 FYNNEI. The CDR3 DNA reads as TGTGCCAGCAGTGAAGCGCTCGGGGAAGGTGAAAAACTGTTTTTT. Translation gives CASSEALGEGEKLFF.

This clonotype is medium-sized (0.01 to 0.1%). Being off target in a library aimed at alpha chains, this beta chain has a size of little meaning. The rearrangement links TRBV6-2 or TRBV6-3 to TRBJ1-2, with D unclear. Germline V gives CDR1 MNHEY, CDR2 SVGEGT. This CDR3 spans 13 amino acids. The germline V and J ends were trimmed by 5 bases and 3 bases, with 10 bases remaining between them. In DNA, the CDR3 is TGTGCCAGCAGTCCCGGCAGATACTATGGCTACACCTTC. Translated, it gives CASSPGRYYGYTF.

This clonotype was seen ten or more times. A library prepared for alpha chains yielded this beta chain as an off-target read; its size is of little meaning. The genes are TRBV7-9 and TRBJ2-5; 7 positions agree with TRBD1. Looked up from germline, CDR1 is SEHNR and CDR2 is FQNEAQ (reference sequence). The CDR3 extends over 15 amino acids. The ends lost 5 bases at V and 5 bases at J; junction bases unmatched: 11. CDR3 DNA: TGTGCCAGCAGCACTGGTACAGGGGCATTTGAGACCCAGTACTTC. It encodes CASSTGTGAFETQYF.

As regards this clonotype: This may stem from a read error, because a much larger clone lies one nucleotide away. This beta chain is an off-target read within a library intended for alpha chains, so its frequency means little. The chain combines TRBV20-1 with TRBJ2-3, with D tentatively TRBD1 (6 bases). This CDR3 has 13 amino acids. Germline V gene lookup returns CDR1 DFQATT and CDR2 SNEGSKA (reference sequence). CDR3 loop: CCASQGSTDTQYF. CDR3 nucleotide sequence: TGCTGTGCCTCACAGGGAAGCACAGATACGCAGTATTTT.

By share, this clonotype counts as medium-sized (0.01 to 0.1%). The germline gene is not matched at one end of the junction; a read error may be the cause. This beta chain is off target for a library built for alpha chains, so its abundance means little. The chain combines TRBV7-7 with TRBJ2-2, with 9 nucleotides matching TRBD1. The CDR3 has 15 residues. Germline-derived CDR1 and CDR2 are SSHAT and FNYEAQ (reference sequence). CDR3 amino acids: CASSPGTGWAGELFF. For the CDR3, the DNA is TGTGCTAGCAGCCCCGGGACAGGGTGGGCCGGGGAGCTGTTTTTT.

This clonotype qualifies as medium-sized (0.01 to 0.1%). Being off target in a library aimed at alpha chains, this beta chain has a size of little meaning. This chain links TRBV12-3 or TRBV12-4 with TRBJ2-1; D is unclear. V lost 3 bases to trimming and J lost 8 bases, with 5 bases between them. The CDR3 is made up of 11 amino acids. The CDR3 sequence: CASSFGDEQFF. The CDR3 coding sequence is TGTGCCAGCAGTTTTGGCGATGAGCAGTTCTTC.

Points on this clonotype: A much larger clone is a single base away; this may be a read error. The library was built for alpha chains, so this beta chain is an off-target read and its size means little. The chain carries TRBV3-1 and TRBJ1-4, with D possibly TRBD1 on 5 matching bases. The CDR3 sequence is 15 residues long. Germline V gene sequence: CDR1 LGHDT, CDR2 YNNKEL (reference sequence). In DNA, the CDR3 is TGTGCCTGCAGCCCGACCGGTGGGGGGAATGAAAAACTGTTTTTT. It yields the protein CACSPTGGGNEKLFF.

A remark on this clonotype: This beta chain is a stray sequence in a library constructed for alpha chains; its clone size is not meaningful. This chain connects TRBV27 to TRBJ1-2; 8 nucleotides line up with TRBD1. CDR1 is MNHEY and CDR2 is SMNVEV in the germline V gene (reference sequence). J was trimmed by 10 bases and V by 6 bases; bases with no gene match: 10. The CDR3 loop spans 13 amino acids. CDR3 bases: TGTGCCAGCAGACAGGGGGGATCTAGCGTCTACACCTTC. Translating gives CASRQGGSSVYTF.

This clonotype is labeled medium-sized (0.01 to 0.1%). This beta chain is an off-target read within a library intended for alpha chains, so its frequency means little. This chain joins TRBV5-1 and TRBJ1-6; TRBD1 matches 8 bases. Germline trimming cut 4 bases from V and 6 bases from J; bases unmatched to any gene: 3. The CDR3 has 14 residues. Germline values: CDR1 SGHRS, CDR2 YFSETQ. Written as DNA, the CDR3 is TGCGCCAGCAGCCCGGACAGGGCTAATTCACCCCTCCACTTT. Encoded protein: CASSPDRANSPLHF.

This clonotype is judged medium-sized. A library prepared for alpha chains yielded this beta chain as an off-target read; its size is of little meaning. The chain couples TRBV28 to TRBJ1-1, with D unresolved. Germline CDR1 and CDR2: MDHEN and SYDVKM. This CDR3 comprises 12 residues. V lost 1 base, J lost 8 bases, and 8 bases lay in between. In DNA, the CDR3 is TGTGCCAGCAGTTTATCACACCGAGAAGCTTTCTTT. This gives the protein CASSLSHREAFF.

This clonotype rates as medium-sized. In a library made to pick up alpha chains, this beta chain is a stray read with a size that means little. The V gene is TRBV6-5, the J gene TRBJ2-3, with unresolved D. The germline V gene has CDR1 MNHEY and CDR2 SVGAGI. V gave up 0 bases and J gave up 3 bases, with 10 bases separating them. The CDR3 sequence is 15 residues long. The DNA for the CDR3 is TGTGCCAGCAGTTACTCGATAGAAACTACAGATACGCAGTATTTT. It specifies CASSYSIETTDTQYF.

There are many counts of this clonotype. This beta chain was picked up by a library intended for alpha chains and is off target, so its count carries little meaning. The CDR3 reads CASSFSGGRDTQYF. CDR3 in DNA: TGTGCCAGCAGCTTTAGCGGGGGGAGGGATACGCAGTATTTT. This chain uses TRBV7-3 with TRBJ2-3, with 10 bases that match TRBD2. CDR3 length equals 14 residues. J was trimmed by 6 bases and V by 3 bases; bases with no gene match: 3. From germline, CDR1 is SGHTA and CDR2 FQGTGA.

With regard to this clonotype: This beta chain is an off-target read within a library intended for alpha chains, so its frequency means little. The chain has TRBV7-9 and TRBJ2-7; no firm D call. The CDR3 has 15 amino acids. The V and J ends lost 5 bases and 2 bases respectively, with 16 bases between them. Germline CDR1 is SEHNR and CDR2 is FQNEAQ (reference sequence). The CDR3 here is CASSPGQADTYEQYF. The CDR3 nucleotides are TGTGCCAGCAGCCCCGGGCAGGCCGACACCTACGAGCAGTACTTC.

This clonotype was recorded at least ten times. This beta chain is an off-target read within a library intended for alpha chains, so its frequency means little. This chain uses TRBV20-1 with TRBJ2-4; the match to TRBD2 covers 9 bases. The CDR3 runs to 14 residues. CDR1 is DFQATT and CDR2 is SNEGSKA in the germline V gene (reference sequence). Trimming removed 5 bases from V and 9 bases from J; junction bases left unmatched: 11. In nucleotides, the CDR3 is TGCAGTGCTCCCCCGCCGGGACTAGCAGGCATTCAGTACTTC. This translates into CSAPPPGLAGIQYF.

This clonotype was seen ten or more times. This beta chain is a stray sequence in a library constructed for alpha chains; its clone size is not meaningful. The chain employs TRBV30 and TRBJ1-5; possible D gene TRBD1, 6 bases. V was clipped by 4 bases and J by 6 bases, with 22 bases between them. The CDR3 spans 16 residues. Germline CDR1 and CDR2: GTSNPN and SVGIG (reference sequence). The DNA of the CDR3 is TGTGCCTGGACCCCGGGGGGGGGCAGGGTAGGTCAGCCCCAGCATTTT. Encoded protein: CAWTPGGGRVGQPQHF. The entire variable domain, with the rest obtained from reference TRBV30 and TRBJ1-5, is as follows: SQTIHQWPATLVQPVGSPLSLECTVEGTSNPNLYWYRQAAGRGLQLLFYSVGIGQISSEVPQNLSASRPQDRQFILSSKKLLLSDSGFYLCAWTPGGGRVGQPQHFGDGTRLSIL.

This clonotype was observed at least ten times. The size of this beta chain means little, since it is a stray read in a library made for alpha chains. The chain has TRBV12-3 or TRBV12-4 and TRBJ1-2; the match to TRBD1 covers 7 bases. Unmatched junction bases numbered 12, after V lost 6 bases and J lost 14 bases. The CDR3 spans 12 residues. CDR3 DNA sequence: TGTGCCAGCAGCCCAGGGGGTGATGCGGAGACCTTC. This sequence encodes CASSPGGDAETF.

This clonotype has ten or more counts. The library was built for alpha chains, so this beta chain is an off-target read and its size means little. V is TRBV3-1 and J is TRBJ2-3; perhaps TRBD2 as D (6 bases). V lost 0 bases, J lost 3 bases, and 13 bases lay in between. Per germline, CDR1 LGHDT and CDR2 YNNKEL (reference sequence). The CDR3 sequence is 16 residues long. CDR3 in DNA: TGTGCCAGCAGCCAAGACGGGGGTTTGACGACAGATACGCAGTATTTT. Translating gives CASSQDGGLTTDTQYF.

This clonotype was counted between two and nine times. A junction end diverges from the germline sequence, so it may reflect a read error. This beta chain is a stray read from a library made for alpha chains; its abundance is not meaningful. The CDR3 sequence: CANSPTGARGIGELFF. Here the CDR3 DNA reads TGTGCCAACAGCCCTACCGGGGCGAGGGGTATCGGGGAGCTGTTTTTT. The chain has TRBV7-9 and TRBJ2-2, with D tentatively TRBD1 or TRBD2 (5 bases each). The CDR3 consists of 16 residues. Germline lookup yields CDR1 SEHNR and CDR2 FQNEAQ (reference sequence).